A selection of T cell receptor beta chains follows, all from one sample in a study of blood T cell repertoires in COVID-19. TCRdb keeps only in-frame clones here, not all; method: immunoSEQ multiplex PCR. The repertoire holds over 70,000 clones, about 72% seen once, with roughly 15% in the top ten. Sequenced material: peripheral blood. These receptors originate from a man aged 70 or older with active or convalescent COVID-19. Each CDR3 is given with its conserved first and last residue. A D gene is named only where the DNA matches it firmly.

d_call,j_call,v_call,cdr3_aa
NA,TRBJ2-3,TRBV5-1,CASKSTGFADTQYF
NA,TRBJ2-3,TRBV15,CATSRDFSDTQYF
NA,TRBJ1-5,TRBV5-1,CASSLGQENQPQHF
TRBD2,TRBJ2-7,TRBV2,CASSRSTLAGGHEQYF
NA,TRBJ1-2,TRBV20-1,CSVRRGYGYTF
NA,TRBJ2-1,TRBV7-9,CASSPTPGTPRHEQFF
TRBD2,TRBJ2-1,TRBV6-5,CASSYGGGANEQFF
NA,TRBJ2-3,TRBV2,CASRLLEDTQYF
NA,TRBJ2-3,TRBV3-1/TRBV3-2,CASSQGLIGGGLITDTQYF
TRBD2,TRBJ2-5,TRBV2,CASSVAGGPQGPETQYF
NA,TRBJ2-7,TRBV21-1,CASSIRTSGSSYEQYF
TRBD1,TRBJ2-2,TRBV5-1,CASSRLTGDTGELFF
NA,TRBJ1-2,TRBV6-5,CASSSQPGGANYGYTF
NA,TRBJ1-1,TRBV3-1/TRBV3-2,CASSQDRAAPAFF
NA,TRBJ2-7,TRBV19,CASSIGQLGGEQYF
TRBD2,TRBJ2-3,TRBV6-5,CASERGWSDTQYF
NA,TRBJ1-2,TRBV6-5,CAIEKYRDGYTF
TRBD1,TRBJ1-2,TRBV30,CAWEQGYGYTF
NA,TRBJ2-7,TRBV4-2,CASSQDWQGFYEQYF
TRBD2,TRBJ2-1,TRBV7-9,CASSFGLAHNEQFF
NA,TRBJ2-4,TRBV15,CATSREQTAKNIQYF
NA,TRBJ1-2,TRBV28,CASSFPQGRYGYTF
TRBD2,TRBJ2-3,TRBV5-4,CASSSKTSGTTDTQYF
NA,TRBJ1-3,TRBV28,CASTLAVSGNTIYF
TRBD2,TRBJ2-7,TRBV2,CASSEGLAGYQQYF
TRBD1,TRBJ1-1,TRBV5-1,CASSFRDREDTEAFF
TRBD1,TRBJ2-2,TRBV24-1,CATSERQGFGELFF
NA,TRBJ2-7,TRBV4-1,CASSQVGAEQYF
NA,TRBJ2-5,TRBV19,CASSMVTGQETQYF
NA,TRBJ1-1,TRBV14,CASSLGRSTEAFF
NA,TRBJ2-3,TRBV10-3,CAISEEFPTQYF
NA,TRBJ1-6,TRBV12-3/TRBV12-4,CASRRTHSPLHF
NA,TRBJ1-1,TRBV30,CAWRSSGTEAFF
NA,TRBJ1-1,TRBV10-3,CAISITETGRDTEAFF
TRBD1,TRBJ1-1,TRBV30,CAWSRRQGIAAEAFF
NA,TRBJ1-6,TRBV4-1,CASSQVGRENSPLHF
TRBD1,TRBJ2-1,TRBV5-1,CASSLVAGTAYNEQFF
TRBD2,TRBJ2-5,TRBV28,CASSSTTSGGNKETQYF
TRBD1,TRBJ1-4,TRBV7-2,CASSLGTVNEKLFF
NA,TRBJ2-3,TRBV28,CASSFTGRNTQYF
TRBD2,TRBJ2-5,TRBV5-1,CASSLAQTAGGIAETQYF
TRBD1,TRBJ2-7,TRBV5-1,CASSSTGSGTYEQYF
TRBD1,TRBJ1-3,TRBV7-9,CASTLTGGSSGNTIYF
NA,TRBJ1-1,TRBV2,CASRQDTNTEAFF
NA,TRBJ2-2,TRBV19,CASSPNAGRNTGELFF